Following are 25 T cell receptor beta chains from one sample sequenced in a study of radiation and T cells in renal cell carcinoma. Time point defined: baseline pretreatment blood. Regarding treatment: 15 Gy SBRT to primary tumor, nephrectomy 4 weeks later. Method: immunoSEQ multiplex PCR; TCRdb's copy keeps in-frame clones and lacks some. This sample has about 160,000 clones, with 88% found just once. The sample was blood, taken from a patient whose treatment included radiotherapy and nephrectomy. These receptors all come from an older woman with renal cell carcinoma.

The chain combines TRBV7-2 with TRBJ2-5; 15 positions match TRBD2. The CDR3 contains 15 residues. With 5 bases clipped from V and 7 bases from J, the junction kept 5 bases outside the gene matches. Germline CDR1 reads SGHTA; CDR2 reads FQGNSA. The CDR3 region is CASSTGLAGGGTQYF. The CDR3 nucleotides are TGTGCCAGCAGCACGGGACTAGCGGGGGGAGGGACCCAGTACTTC.

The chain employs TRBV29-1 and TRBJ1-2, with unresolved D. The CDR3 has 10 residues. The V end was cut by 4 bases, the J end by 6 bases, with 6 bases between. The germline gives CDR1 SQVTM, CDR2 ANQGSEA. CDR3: CSVVQNGYTF. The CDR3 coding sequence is TGCAGCGTTGTACAGAATGGCTACACCTTC.

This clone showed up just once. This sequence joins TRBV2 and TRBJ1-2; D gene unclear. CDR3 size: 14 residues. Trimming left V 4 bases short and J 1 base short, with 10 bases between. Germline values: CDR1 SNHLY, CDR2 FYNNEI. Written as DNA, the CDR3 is TGTGCCAGCAGTGCAGAAGAAATTAACTATGGCTACACCTTC. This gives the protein CASSAEEINYGYTF.

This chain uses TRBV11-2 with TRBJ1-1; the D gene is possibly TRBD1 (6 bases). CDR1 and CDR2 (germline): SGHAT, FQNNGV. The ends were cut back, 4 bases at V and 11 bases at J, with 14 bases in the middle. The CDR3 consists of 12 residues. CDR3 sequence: CASSWGAGQAFF. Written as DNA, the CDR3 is TGTGCCAGCAGCTGGGGGGCAGGGCAGGCTTTCTTT.

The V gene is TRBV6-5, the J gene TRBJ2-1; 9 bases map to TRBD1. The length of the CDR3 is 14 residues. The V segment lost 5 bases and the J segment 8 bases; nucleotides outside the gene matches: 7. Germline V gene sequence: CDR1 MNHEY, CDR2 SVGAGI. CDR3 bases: TGTGCCAGCAGTCCCGGGACAGGGTACGATGAGCAGTTCTTC. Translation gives CASSPGTGYDEQFF.

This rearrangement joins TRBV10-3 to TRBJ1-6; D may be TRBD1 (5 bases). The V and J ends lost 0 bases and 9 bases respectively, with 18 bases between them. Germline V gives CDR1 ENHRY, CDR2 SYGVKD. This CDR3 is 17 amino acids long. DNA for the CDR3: TGTGCCATCAGTGAGTCAGCAGGGAGCGAGAAGGCTTCACCCCTCCACTTT. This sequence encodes CAISESAGSEKASPLHF.

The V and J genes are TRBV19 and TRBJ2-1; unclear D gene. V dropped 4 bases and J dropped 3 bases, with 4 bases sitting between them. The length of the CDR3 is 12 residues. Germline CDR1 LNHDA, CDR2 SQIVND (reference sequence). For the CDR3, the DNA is TGTGCCAGTAGTACGGACTACAATGAGCAGTTCTTC. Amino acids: CASSTDYNEQFF.

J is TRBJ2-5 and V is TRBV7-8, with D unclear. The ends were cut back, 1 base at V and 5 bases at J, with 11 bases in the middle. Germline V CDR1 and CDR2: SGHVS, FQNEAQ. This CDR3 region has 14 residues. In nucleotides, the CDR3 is TGTGCCAGCAGCTTAGTGGGCTTGGAGGAGACCCAGTACTTC. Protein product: CASSLVGLEETQYF.

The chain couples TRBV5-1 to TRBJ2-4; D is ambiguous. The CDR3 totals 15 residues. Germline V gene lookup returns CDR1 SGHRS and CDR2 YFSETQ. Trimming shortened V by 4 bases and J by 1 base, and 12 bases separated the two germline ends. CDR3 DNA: TGCGCCAGCAGCGTCGGCACCCAGGCCAAAAACATTCAGTACTTC. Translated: CASSVGTQAKNIQYF.

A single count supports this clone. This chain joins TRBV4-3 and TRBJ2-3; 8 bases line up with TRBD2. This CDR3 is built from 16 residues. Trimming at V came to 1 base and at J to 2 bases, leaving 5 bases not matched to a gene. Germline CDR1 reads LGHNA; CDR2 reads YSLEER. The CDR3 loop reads CASSQAGLALTDTQYF. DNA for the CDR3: TGCGCCAGCAGCCAAGCAGGACTAGCCCTCACAGATACGCAGTATTTT.

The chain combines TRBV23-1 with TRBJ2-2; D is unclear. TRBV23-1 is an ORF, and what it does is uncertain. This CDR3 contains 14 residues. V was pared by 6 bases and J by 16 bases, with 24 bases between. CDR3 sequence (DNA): TGCGCCAGCAGCCGATTAACCCAGCGACCGAAGCGGTTTTTT. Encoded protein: CASSRLTQRPKRFF.

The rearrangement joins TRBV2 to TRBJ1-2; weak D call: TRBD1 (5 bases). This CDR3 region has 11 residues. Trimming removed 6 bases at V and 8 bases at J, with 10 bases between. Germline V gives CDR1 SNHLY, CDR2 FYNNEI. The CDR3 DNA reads TGTGCCAGCAGGGGACCCAAAGGCTACACCTTC. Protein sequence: CASRGPKGYTF.

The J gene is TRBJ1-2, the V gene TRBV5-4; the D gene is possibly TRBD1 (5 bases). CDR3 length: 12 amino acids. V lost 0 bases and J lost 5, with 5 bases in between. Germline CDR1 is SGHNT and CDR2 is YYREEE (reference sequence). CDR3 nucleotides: TGTGCCAGCAGCTTGGAGGGGTATGGCTACACCTTC. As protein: CASSLEGYGYTF. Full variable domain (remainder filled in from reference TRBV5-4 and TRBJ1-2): ETGVTQSPTHLIKTRGQQVTLRCSSQSGHNTVSWYQQALGQGPQFIFQYYREEENGRGNFPPRFSGLQFPNYSSELNVNALELDDSALYLCASSLEGYGYTFGSGTRLTVV.

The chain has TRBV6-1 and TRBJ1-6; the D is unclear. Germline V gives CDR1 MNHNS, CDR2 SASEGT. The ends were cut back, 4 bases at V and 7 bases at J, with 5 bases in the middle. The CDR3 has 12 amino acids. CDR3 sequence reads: CASSVRNSPLHF. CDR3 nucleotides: TGTGCCAGCAGTGTCAGGAATTCACCCCTCCACTTT.

The CDR3 DNA reads TGTGCCACCAGCGGGGGGACCGGGACTAGCAAAGAGACCCAGTACTTC. As protein: CATSGGTGTSKETQYF. This sequence joins TRBV15 and TRBJ2-5; 9 bases fit TRBD2. The V gene's germline CDR1 is LNHNV and CDR2 YYDKDF (reference sequence). CDR3 length: 16 amino acids. J gave up 3 bases and V 5 bases, and 10 bases lay outside the gene matches.

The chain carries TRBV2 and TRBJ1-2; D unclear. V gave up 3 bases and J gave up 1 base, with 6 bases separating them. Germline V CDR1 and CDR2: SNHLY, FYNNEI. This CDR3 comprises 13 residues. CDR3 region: CASSDKRNYGYTF. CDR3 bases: TGTGCCAGCAGTGATAAGCGTAACTATGGCTACACCTTC.

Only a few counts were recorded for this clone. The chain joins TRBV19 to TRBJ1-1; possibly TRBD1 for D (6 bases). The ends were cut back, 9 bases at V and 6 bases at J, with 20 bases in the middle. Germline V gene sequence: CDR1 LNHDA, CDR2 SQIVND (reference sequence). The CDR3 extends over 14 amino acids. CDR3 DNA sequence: TGTGCCAGCAGGGGAGGGAGATCAAAGCCTGAAGCTTTCTTT. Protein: CASRGGRSKPEAFF.

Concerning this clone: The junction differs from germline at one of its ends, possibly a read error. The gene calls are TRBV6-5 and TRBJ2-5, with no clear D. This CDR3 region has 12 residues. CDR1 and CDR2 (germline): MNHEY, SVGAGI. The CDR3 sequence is CANSYNLGTQYF. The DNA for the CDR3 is TGTGCCAACAGTTACAACCTGGGGACCCAGTACTTC.

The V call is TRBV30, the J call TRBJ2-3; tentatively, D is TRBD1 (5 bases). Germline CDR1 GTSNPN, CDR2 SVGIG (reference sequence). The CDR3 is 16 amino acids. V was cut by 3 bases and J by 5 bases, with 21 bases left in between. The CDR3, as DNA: TGTGCCTGGAGCGTCTCTTCGGCAGGGTTCGGAGATACGCAGTATTTT. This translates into CAWSVSSAGFGDTQYF.

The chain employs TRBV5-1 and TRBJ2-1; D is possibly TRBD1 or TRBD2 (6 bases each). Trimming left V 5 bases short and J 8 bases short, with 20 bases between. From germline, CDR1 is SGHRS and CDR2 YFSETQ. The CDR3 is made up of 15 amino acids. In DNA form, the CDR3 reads TGCGCCAGCAGATCCGGGGGCGAGGTTGGGGATGAGCAGTTCTTC. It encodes CASRSGGEVGDEQFF.

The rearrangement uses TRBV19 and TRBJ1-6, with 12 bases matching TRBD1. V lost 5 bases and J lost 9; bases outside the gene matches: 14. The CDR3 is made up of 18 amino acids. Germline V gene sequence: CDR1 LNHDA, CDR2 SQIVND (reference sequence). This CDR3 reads CASSPSGTGGTLSSPLHF. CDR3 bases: TGTGCCAGTAGTCCCTCCGGGACAGGGGGCACTCTGAGTTCACCCCTCCACTTT.

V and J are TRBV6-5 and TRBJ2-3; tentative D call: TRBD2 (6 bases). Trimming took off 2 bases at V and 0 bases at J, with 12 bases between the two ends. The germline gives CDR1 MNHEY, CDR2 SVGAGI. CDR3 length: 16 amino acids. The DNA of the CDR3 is TGTGCCAGCAGTTACCTGCCGGGACTGAGCACAGATACGCAGTATTTT. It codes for CASSYLPGLSTDTQYF.

In DNA, the CDR3 is TGTGCCAGCAGCTTAGGGGACCGGGCGGCGGCCGGGGAGCTGTTTTTT. This gives the protein CASSLGDRAAAGELFF. The rearrangement uses TRBV7-8 and TRBJ2-2, with D perhaps being TRBD1 or TRBD2 (5 bases each). CDR1 is SGHVS, CDR2 FQNEAQ, per germline. V gave up 1 base and J gave up 6 bases, with 15 bases separating them. This CDR3 has 16 amino acids.

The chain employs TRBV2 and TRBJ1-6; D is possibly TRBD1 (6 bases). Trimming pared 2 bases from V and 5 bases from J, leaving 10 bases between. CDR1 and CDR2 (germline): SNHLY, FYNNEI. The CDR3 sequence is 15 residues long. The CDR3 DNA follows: TGTGCCAGCAGTGAAATGGGGGCGGATAATTCACCCCTCCACTTT. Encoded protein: CASSEMGADNSPLHF.

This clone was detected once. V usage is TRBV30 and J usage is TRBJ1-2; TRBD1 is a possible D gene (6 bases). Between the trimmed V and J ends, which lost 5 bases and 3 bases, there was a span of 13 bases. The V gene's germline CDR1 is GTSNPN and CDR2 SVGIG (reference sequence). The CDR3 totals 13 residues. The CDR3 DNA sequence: TGTGCCTGGTACAACGGGGGCCACTATGGCTACACCTTC. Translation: CAWYNGGHYGYTF.